The clone carrying this T cell receptor (beta chain) was detected many times. Antigen: not known. Germline assignment: CDR1 MDHEN and CDR2 SYDVKM. The V and J ends lost 3 bases and 9 bases respectively, with 15 bases between them. The CDR3 spans 14 residues. The data belong to a study of T cells in Graves' hyperthyroidism and ophthalmopathy. Turning to the study itself: Initial diagnosis, before any treatment, was when peripheral blood was collected.

Study-level points and caveats: Researchers found most expanded thyroid clonotypes above 0.001 in blood as well. Ophthalmopathy, which appeared later, was predicted by the model a median approximately 6.7 months before onset.

Among the patients, aged 18 to 65, hyperthyroidism was newly diagnosed and had lasted under 2 months. Authors of the study amplified TCR beta CDR3 regions from RNA transcripts. The HTBI primer set drove a first-round RT-PCR of the TCR CDR3. In TCRdb, the multiplex PCR reads were re-called with MiXCR into one record per CDR3 protein. The sample comprises fewer than 500,000 distinct CDR3 sequences, approximately 15% of which are singletons, and under 25% rests with the top ten. The source is a young man with Graves' hyperthyroidism that later progressed to Graves' ophthalmopathy. Sequenced input: blood. The genes are TRBV28 and TRBJ2-1; D call uncertain. As DNA, the CDR3 is TGTGCCAGCAGTTTTGGGCGGCACTTTGGTGAGCAGTTCTTC. It yields the protein CASSFGRHFGEQFF.